One sample yielded the 15 T cell receptor beta chains listed below, sequenced in a study of blood T cells in healthy people across ages. Primed by a sample-barcoded 5' primer and a J-beta primer mix, a second PCR proceeded for 7 to 11 cycles. Via MiXCR, TCRdb re-called the 5' RACE reads, giving one row per CDR3 protein. The sample contains hundreds of thousands of distinct CDR3 sequences, 49% of which appear only once. The sample comprised blood. The receptors were gathered from a woman in her fifties or sixties in good health.

The CDR3 sequence is CASSSQPGRFLAKNIQYF. The CDR3 region has the DNA TGTGCCAGCAGCTCACAACCCGGGAGATTCCTAGCCAAAAACATTCAGTACTTC. The chain recombines TRBV28 with TRBJ2-4, with D perhaps TRBD2 (6 bases). This CDR3 is built from 18 residues. Per germline, CDR1 MDHEN and CDR2 SYDVKM. V was pared by 6 bases and J by 0 bases, with 21 bases between. Full variable domain (rest looked up from reference TRBV28 and TRBJ2-4): DVKVTQSSRYLVKRTGEKVFLECVQDMDHENMFWYRQDPGLGLRLIYFSYDVKMKEKGDIPEGYSVSREKKERFSLILESASTNQTSMYLCASSSQPGRFLAKNIQYFGAGTRLSVL.

This clonotype showed up just once. The chain joins TRBV4-1 to TRBJ2-1, with a tentative D call TRBD2 (6 bases). The tail of the sequence fits TRBJ2-7 better, so the J call may be wrong. The CDR3 totals 15 residues. Germline V gene lookup returns CDR1 MGHRA and CDR2 YSYEKL. The CDR3 sequence is CASSRGDRSYNEQYF. In nucleotides, the CDR3 is TGCGCCAGCAGCCGGGGGGACCGCTCCTACAATGAGCAGTACTTC.

The V and J genes are TRBV30 and TRBJ2-1; TRBD1 agrees at 8 bases. Germline V gene lookup returns CDR1 GTSNPN and CDR2 SVGIG (reference sequence). The V segment lost 4 bases and the J segment 4 bases; nucleotides outside the gene matches: 0. The CDR3 is made up of 12 amino acids. The chain's CDR3 is CAWNRGYNEQFF. The CDR3 DNA follows: TGTGCCTGGAACAGGGGGTACAATGAGCAGTTCTTC.

V gene TRBV29-1 combines with J gene TRBJ2-7, with D perhaps assigned TRBD1 or TRBD2 (5 bases each). Germline CDR1 is SQVTM and CDR2 is ANQGSEA. The V end was cut by 2 bases, the J end by 1 base, with 15 bases between. The length of the CDR3 is 15 residues. The CDR3 spells CSVETKGRTSYEQYF. The CDR3 bases are TGCAGCGTTGAAACTAAGGGACGGACTTCCTACGAGCAGTACTTC.

The chain employs TRBV20-1 and TRBJ1-1; D is unresolved. The CDR3 is made up of 14 amino acids. V was trimmed by 0 bases and J by 2 bases, leaving 10 bases between them. Germline values: CDR1 DFQATT, CDR2 SNEGSKA (reference sequence). DNA for the CDR3: TGCAGTGCTAGAGATGTGACTTCCAACACTGAAGCTTTCTTT. Its protein is CSARDVTSNTEAFF.

In this sample, this clonotype turned up a few times. The gene calls are TRBV20-1 and TRBJ2-1, with a tentative D call TRBD2 (6 bases). Germline V gene sequence: CDR1 DFQATT, CDR2 SNEGSKA (reference sequence). The V gene lost 5 bases and the J gene lost 8 bases, with 16 bases spanning the gap. The CDR3 runs to 13 residues. The CDR3 loop reads CSAPFSGLHEQFF. CDR3 bases: TGCAGTGCTCCGTTCTCGGGACTCCATGAGCAGTTCTTC.

The chain has TRBV10-3 and TRBJ1-3, with 8 positions matching TRBD1. This CDR3 spans 15 amino acids. The germline V gene has CDR1 ENHRY and CDR2 SYGVKD. The ends lost 11 bases at V and 0 bases at J; junction bases unmatched: 9. This CDR3 is CASFRDRNSGNTIYF. CDR3 coding DNA: TGTGCCTCTTTTCGGGACAGGAACTCTGGAAACACCATATATTTT.

This clonotype has a count of ten or more. The V call is TRBV30, the J call TRBJ1-4; 7 nucleotides agree with TRBD1. Germline V gene lookup returns CDR1 GTSNPN and CDR2 SVGIG (reference sequence). The CDR3 runs to 16 residues. The V and J ends lost 3 bases and 2 bases, in that order; junction bases with no gene match: 9. The CDR3 DNA is TGTGCCTGGAGGCCCCCCAGGGGGTGGACTAATGAAAAACTGTTTTTT. Translated: CAWRPPRGWTNEKLFF.

To note about this clonotype: Its ends do not fully match the called genes, so a read error is possible. This chain links TRBV20-1 with TRBJ1-4; D gene ambiguous. Germline CDR1 and CDR2: DFQATT and SNEGSKA (reference sequence). There are 15 residues in the CDR3. In nucleotides, the CDR3 is TGCAGTGCTAGGAACAGCCGGGAGGGTAATGAAAAGCTGTTTTTT. Its translation: CSARNSREGNEKLFF.

This sequence joins TRBV29-1 and TRBJ2-1; 8 bases map to TRBD2. Germline V gene data show CDR1 as SQVTM and CDR2 as ANQGSEA. Unmatched junction bases numbered 13, after V lost 3 bases and J lost 6 bases. This CDR3 comprises 16 residues. The CDR3 sequence: CSVEGSGTPSVNEQFF. The CDR3 nucleotides read TGCAGCGTTGAGGGTAGCGGGACCCCCTCGGTCAATGAGCAGTTCTTC.

This clonotype appeared a few times. The chain has TRBV18 and TRBJ2-1; TRBD2 might be the D (6 bases). The CDR3 sequence is 16 residues long. Trimming removed 4 bases from V and 7 bases from J, with 20 bases in between. Germline CDR1 KGHSH, CDR2 LQKENI. The CDR3 reads CASSLREGGVFNEQFF. Here the CDR3 DNA reads TGTGCCAGCTCACTCCGAGAGGGAGGCGTGTTTAATGAGCAGTTCTTC.

This clonotype was seen ten or more times. V is TRBV7-2 and J is TRBJ1-2; D perhaps matches TRBD1 (6 bases). Germline lookup yields CDR1 SGHTA and CDR2 FQGNSA. V dropped 1 base and J dropped 4 bases, with 13 bases sitting between them. The CDR3 extends over 15 amino acids. The CDR3 DNA follows: TGTGCCAGCAGCTTAGGGGGGGCGGAACTCTATGGCTACACCTTC. It translates to CASSLGGAELYGYTF.

V is TRBV2 and J is TRBJ2-3; maybe TRBD1 (6 bases). Trimming removed 6 bases at V and 0 bases at J, with 16 bases between. CDR1 is SNHLY, CDR2 FYNNEI, per germline. CDR3 length: 16 amino acids. CDR3 in DNA: TGTGCCAGCAGCGACTGGACAGCTACTAGCACAGATACGCAGTATTTT. This encodes CASSDWTATSTDTQYF.

The V gene is TRBV11-1, the J gene TRBJ2-1; 16 nucleotides align to TRBD2. V was clipped by 7 bases and J by 4 bases; unmatched bases: 19. CDR1 and CDR2 (germline): SGHAT, FQDESV (reference sequence). CDR3 size: 21 residues. DNA of the CDR3: TGTGCCAGCACCGATCCATACGGGACTAGCGGGAGGGCCGTGTTATACAATGAGCAGTTCTTC. Amino acid sequence: CASTDPYGTSGRAVLYNEQFF.

In DNA, the CDR3 is TGTGCCAGCAGTTACGGCGGACTTAACAATGAGCAGTACTTC. Translated: CASSYGGLNNEQYF. V gene TRBV6-2 or TRBV6-3 combines with J gene TRBJ2-7; D is possibly TRBD2 (5 bases). CDR3 size: 14 residues. CDR1 is MNHEY, CDR2 SVGEGT, per germline. V lost 2 bases and J 7 bases, leaving 15 bases between the germline ends.